Listed here are 6 T cell receptor beta chains from one sample, sequenced in a study of T cell changes during pregnancy in multiple sclerosis. Measured with immunoSEQ multiplex PCR; TCRdb has only the in-frame clones, and not every one. The data show around 19,000 clones, more than 75% seen once. The material sequenced was CD8+ T cells from peripheral blood mononuclear cells, taken after pregnancy. These receptors were taken from a female donor with multiple sclerosis, enrolled in a pregnancy study.

The sample holds a few counts of this clone. This sequence joins TRBV10-3 and TRBJ2-2, with a tentative D call TRBD2 (6 bases). There are 14 residues in the CDR3. Trimming stripped 6 bases from V and 5 bases from J, with 13 bases between. The germline gives CDR1 ENHRY, CDR2 SYGVKD. This chain's CDR3 is CAISRRAVTGELFF. The CDR3 region has the DNA TGTGCCATCAGCCGGAGGGCTGTGACCGGGGAGCTGTTTTTT.

The rearrangement uses TRBV30 and TRBJ2-7, with 9 positions matching TRBD1. The ends lost 3 bases at V and 4 bases at J; junction bases unmatched: 1. The germline V gene has CDR1 GTSNPN and CDR2 SVGIG (reference sequence). The CDR3 has 12 amino acids. This CDR3 reads CAWSGQGYEQYF. The CDR3 DNA reads as TGTGCCTGGAGCGGACAGGGGTACGAGCAGTACTTC.

This clone was seen once. The chain uses TRBV6-1 and TRBJ2-3; 8 bases are a match to TRBD2. With 7 bases clipped from V and 1 base from J, the junction kept 4 bases outside the gene matches. CDR3 length: 14 residues. Looked up from germline, CDR1 is MNHNS and CDR2 is SASEGT. The CDR3, as DNA: TGTGCCAGCACCCCGGGGGGGGGCACAGATACGCAGTATTTT. Translation: CASTPGGGTDTQYF.

By proportion, this clone is medium-sized (0.01 to 0.1%). The rearrangement links TRBV29-1 to TRBJ2-7, with a tentative D call TRBD2 (5 bases). This CDR3 is built from 13 residues. CDR1 is SQVTM and CDR2 is ANQGSEA in the germline V gene. Trimming took off 7 bases at V and 3 bases at J, with 16 bases between the two ends. This CDR3 reads CSGGSGEGYEQYF. CDR3 in DNA: TGCAGCGGGGGATCTGGAGAGGGCTACGAGCAGTACTTC.

This clone was observed a single time. The chain employs TRBV4-3 and TRBJ2-5, with TRBD2 as a possible D gene (5 bases). Per germline, CDR1 LGHNA and CDR2 YSLEER. V dropped 0 bases and J dropped 2 bases, with 10 bases sitting between them. The CDR3 loop spans 15 amino acids. CDR3 in amino acids: CASSQDLDYQETQYF. CDR3 in DNA: TGCGCCAGCAGCCAAGATCTCGACTATCAAGAGACCCAGTACTTC.

This chain uses TRBV10-3 with TRBJ1-2; 8 bases align to TRBD1. CDR3 length: 12 residues. From germline, CDR1 is ENHRY and CDR2 SYGVKD. Here the CDR3 DNA reads TGTTTGGCGGGACAGGCGCTGTATGGCTACACCTTC. Translation: CLAGQALYGYTF.